The entry below describes one T cell receptor beta chain. The antigen is undetermined. This entry comes from a study of vaccination effects on CD4 cells after COVID-19. Before sequencing took place, the ViraFEST assay used viral peptide pools to expand antigen-specific CD4+ T cells. Culture proceeded for more than nine days, and CD4+ T cells were then isolated. People in the vaccine group had not been infected with SARS-CoV-2 before, and their nucleocapsid antibodies were negative. General observations from the study: Limitations: small convalescent group and missing early post-infection timepoints.

Libraries were prepared by immunoSEQ multiplex PCR; TCRdb keeps only in-frame clonotypes and omits some of them. The repertoire consists of tens of thousands of clones, with 78% occurring once and the leading ten covering roughly a tenth. The CDR3 spans 15 residues. Trimming removed 3 bases at V and 2 bases at J, with 13 bases between. Germline V gene lookup returns CDR1 SGHTA and CDR2 FQGTGA. The rearrangement joins TRBV7-3 to TRBJ2-5; no definite D call. Sample: CD4+ T cells from PBMCs cultured with SARS-CoV-2 spike peptides, taken before COVID-19 vaccination. The sequence derives from a human donor who received a COVID-19 vaccine. The CDR3 loop reads CASSFSVGEQETQYF. In nucleotides, the CDR3 is TGTGCCAGCAGCTTTTCGGTCGGCGAACAAGAGACCCAGTACTTC.